Reported below is one T cell receptor beta chain. The antigen is unknown. TCRdb's table, derived via immunoSEQ multiplex PCR, lists solely in-frame clones and lacks some. The data show 40,000 to 60,000 clones, with around 83% seen just once and approximately 3.3% held by the top ten. The sample is drawn from a study of radiotherapy plus CTLA-4 blockade in lung cancer. In chemo-refractory metastatic non-small-cell lung cancer, patients got ipilimumab CTLA-4 blockade together with focal radiation. The study's findings and limits: There was expansion of tumor-derived TCR clones in blood after radiotherapy plus ipilimumab. Early blood T cell clone dynamics, with interferon-beta, were reported to best predict response.

CDR1 and CDR2 from the germline V gene are LGHNA and YSLEER. The trim removed 3 bases at V and 2 bases at J, leaving 5 bases unmatched. This CDR3 region has 18 residues. This specimen was peripheral blood, taken from a patient treated with radiotherapy plus ipilimumab. The TCR was taken from a human donor with non-small cell lung cancer who had stable disease on radiotherapy plus ipilimumab. The V gene is TRBV4-3, the J gene TRBJ2-2, with 14 bases matching TRBD2. The CDR3 sequence is CASSQAGTSGSNTGELFF. CDR3 nucleotides: TGCGCCAGCAGCCAGGCGGGGACTAGCGGGAGTAACACCGGGGAGCTGTTTTTT.